These 22 T cell receptor beta chains share one sample of origin, sequenced in a study of blood T cell repertoires in COVID-19. The table came from immunoSEQ multiplex PCR; TCRdb's copy has only in-frame clones and leaves some out. The sample has 110,000 or so clones, about 85% seen once. The sequenced sample was peripheral blood. Receptors originate from a human donor in a cohort sampled during active COVID-19.

The chain is built from TRBV4-1 and TRBJ1-1, with a weak D call TRBD1 (6 bases). Trimming shortened V by 0 bases and J by 11 bases, and 13 bases separated the two germline ends. This CDR3 has 13 amino acids. Germline values: CDR1 MGHRA, CDR2 YSYEKL. The CDR3 is CASSQEGGRAAFF. CDR3 DNA: TGCGCCAGCAGCCAAGAAGGGGGAAGGGCGGCTTTCTTT.

The chain carries TRBV28 and TRBJ2-2; perhaps TRBD2 as D (6 bases). The CDR3 loop spans 14 amino acids. Germline V gene data show CDR1 as MDHEN and CDR2 as SYDVKM. Trimming removed 10 bases at V and 4 bases at J, with 16 bases between. In DNA, the CDR3 is TGTGCCACCAAGACAGCGGGCAGCACCGGGGAGCTGTTTTTT. It yields the protein CATKTAGSTGELFF.

J is TRBJ1-3 and V is TRBV12-3 or TRBV12-4; no firm D call. This CDR3 has 13 residues. The germline V and J ends were trimmed by 5 bases and 4 bases, with 9 bases remaining between them. DNA of the CDR3: TGTGCCAGCAGTAGAGACTTCGGAAACACCATATATTTT. Its protein product is CASSRDFGNTIYF.

The gene calls are TRBV6-5 and TRBJ1-2, with D possibly TRBD1 on 6 matching bases. The V gene lost 11 bases and the J gene lost 4 bases, with 14 bases spanning the gap. Germline V gene data show CDR1 as MNHEY and CDR2 as SVGAGI. The CDR3 is 12 residues long. As DNA, the CDR3 is TGTGCCTGTAACAGGGATATCTATGGCTACACCTTC. This translates into CACNRDIYGYTF.

J is TRBJ2-1 and V is TRBV2, with D possibly being TRBD2 (5 bases). The CDR3 is 12 amino acids. Germline V gives CDR1 SNHLY, CDR2 FYNNEI. V was cut by 4 bases and J by 9 bases, with 10 bases left in between. CDR3 region: CASSASSPEQFF. The CDR3 DNA sequence: TGTGCCAGCAGTGCTAGCTCTCCTGAGCAGTTCTTC.

V and J are TRBV4-2 and TRBJ1-1; a possible D gene is TRBD1 (5 bases). Germline loops: CDR1 LGHNA, CDR2 YNFKEQ. The CDR3 contains 18 residues. Deletions cut 1 base from V and 1 base from J, with 19 bases between. The CDR3 DNA reads TGTGCCAGCAGCCAAGGACTTCCGGGGGGGGAGGCGAACACTGAAGCTTTCTTT. It specifies CASSQGLPGGEANTEAFF.

J is TRBJ1-2 and V is TRBV6-1, with D maybe TRBD1 (5 bases). Trimming stripped 3 bases from V and 4 bases from J, with 12 bases between. The CDR3 sequence is 14 residues long. Germline values: CDR1 MNHNS, CDR2 SASEGT. CDR3 in amino acids: CASSEAPGGYGYTF. CDR3 coding DNA: TGTGCCAGCAGTGAGGCACCCGGGGGCTATGGCTACACCTTC.

This clone came up a few times. The genes are TRBV7-2 and TRBJ2-3; D might be TRBD1 (5 bases). Looked up from germline, CDR1 is SGHTA and CDR2 is FQGNSA. The CDR3 totals 15 residues. V gave up 4 bases and J gave up 3 bases, with 14 bases separating them. Here the CDR3 DNA reads TGTGCCAGCAGCTCAAGGGGTGGGTTAACAGATACGCAGTATTTT. It encodes CASSSRGGLTDTQYF.

The chain joins TRBV5-1 to TRBJ2-7; TRBD1 matches at 8 bases. Unmatched junction bases numbered 3, after V lost 4 bases and J lost 3 bases. The CDR3 sequence is 13 residues long. The germline V gene has CDR1 SGHRS and CDR2 YFSETQ. The CDR3 loop reads CASSRDRSYEQYF. CDR3 nucleotide sequence: TGCGCCAGCAGCCGGGACAGGAGCTACGAGCAGTACTTC.

V gene TRBV6-5 combines with J gene TRBJ2-7, with TRBD1 matching 7 bases. The V gene end was trimmed by 3 bases and the J gene end by 7 bases; junction bases not matched to a gene: 12. This CDR3 is built from 15 residues. Germline V gene lookup returns CDR1 MNHEY and CDR2 SVGAGI. The CDR3 region has the DNA TGTGCCAGCAGTTATTTGGGGACAGCCCAGGGGGAGCAGTACTTC. Translation: CASSYLGTAQGEQYF.

This clone was detected a few times. The genes are TRBV5-1 and TRBJ2-1; TRBD2 matches at 12 bases. The CDR3 runs 15 residues. The V gene's germline CDR1 is SGHRS and CDR2 YFSETQ. Trimming at V came to 3 bases and at J to 5 bases, leaving 3 bases not matched to a gene. The CDR3 spells CASSYRTSGDNEQFF. The DNA of the CDR3 is TGCGCCAGCAGCTACCGGACTAGCGGGGACAATGAGCAGTTCTTC.

The chain links TRBV12-3 or TRBV12-4 to TRBJ1-2, with D perhaps matching TRBD1 (6 bases). This CDR3 is built from 11 residues. Trimming removed 6 bases from V and 9 bases from J, with 11 bases in between. Written as DNA, the CDR3 is TGTGCCAGCAGCACAGGGTTTAGCTACACCTTC. Protein: CASSTGFSYTF.

The J gene is TRBJ2-3, the V gene TRBV18; 9 nucleotides match TRBD1. Germline V gene lookup returns CDR1 KGHSH and CDR2 LQKENI. This CDR3 has 15 amino acids. V shed 3 bases and J 2 bases; nucleotides not matched to a gene: 3. CDR3 loop: CASSPGTGITDTQYF. In DNA, the CDR3 is TGTGCCAGCTCACCCGGGACAGGGATCACAGATACGCAGTATTTT.

This clone came up a few times. The V call is TRBV21-1, the J call TRBJ1-5. TRBV21-1 is described as a pseudogene. There are 16 residues in the CDR3. The CDR3 reads CASSNGGAPSNQPQHF. CDR3 nucleotide sequence: TGTGCCAGCAGCAATGGCGGAGCCCCTAGCAATCAGCCCCAGCATTTT.

This clone was counted once. This chain uses TRBV24-1 with TRBJ2-1, with 8 bases aligning to TRBD2. V trimming: 1 base; J trimming: 9 bases; junction bases outside the gene matches: 7. Germline values: CDR1 KGHDR, CDR2 SFDVKD. CDR3 length: 15 residues. The CDR3 region has the DNA TGTGCCACCAGTGATTTCTCGCGGGGGGCAAGTGAGCAGTTCTTC. Protein product: CATSDFSRGASEQFF.

The chain carries TRBV7-9 and TRBJ1-1; the D gene is possibly TRBD1 (5 bases). Germline V gene lookup returns CDR1 SEHNR and CDR2 FQNEAQ (reference sequence). Trimming removed 5 bases at V and 8 bases at J, with 18 bases between. The CDR3 contains 14 residues. This CDR3 reads CASSPQADPAEAFF. CDR3 sequence (DNA): TGTGCCAGCAGCCCACAGGCCGACCCGGCCGAAGCTTTCTTT.

V and J are TRBV2 and TRBJ1-1; D gene ambiguous. There are 11 residues in the CDR3. V lost 6 bases to trimming and J lost 5 bases, with 7 bases between them. In germline, CDR1 is SNHLY, CDR2 FYNNEI. The DNA for the CDR3 is TGTGCCAGCAGCCGGGGTACTGAAGCTTTCTTT. It is translated as CASSRGTEAFF.

V usage is TRBV30 and J usage is TRBJ1-5; TRBD1 matches at 7 bases. V was pared by 8 bases and J by 5 bases, with 15 bases of the junction left unmatched. CDR1 GTSNPN and CDR2 SVGIG come from the germline V gene (reference sequence). The length of the CDR3 is 15 residues. The CDR3 spells CASRGGRGDYQPQHF. The DNA for the CDR3 is TGTGCCAGCCGGGGAGGCAGGGGGGATTATCAGCCCCAGCATTTT.

The gene calls are TRBV5-1 and TRBJ2-1; 12 nucleotides agree with TRBD2. V was pared by 0 bases and J by 9 bases, with 7 bases of the junction left unmatched. Per germline, CDR1 SGHRS and CDR2 YFSETQ. There are 16 residues in the CDR3. The CDR3 bases are TGCGCCAGCAGCTTGGCGCTAGCGGGGGGGCGGCTTGAGCAGTTCTTC. This gives the protein CASSLALAGGRLEQFF.

The chain joins TRBV6-5 to TRBJ2-1; no clear D gene. V was trimmed by 6 bases and J by 2 bases, leaving 5 bases between them. Germline V gene lookup returns CDR1 MNHEY and CDR2 SVGAGI. This CDR3 spans 12 amino acids. The CDR3 reads CASSLTYNEQFF. CDR3 in DNA: TGTGCCAGCAGCCTTACCTACAATGAGCAGTTCTTC.

The rearrangement uses TRBV11-2 and TRBJ1-4; 8 bases agree with TRBD1. After removal of 5 bases from V and 5 bases from J, the junction contained 7 bases not matched to a gene. CDR1 and CDR2 from the germline V gene are SGHAT and FQNNGV. The CDR3 spans 15 residues. CDR3 bases: TGTGCCAGCAGCGACTGGACAGGGTTAAATGAAAAACTGTTTTTT. Its translation: CASSDWTGLNEKLFF. The whole variable domain, filled in from reference TRBV11-2 and TRBJ1-4, reads EAGVAQSPRYKIIEKRQSVAFWCNPISGHATLYWYQQILGQGPKLLIQFQNNGVVDDSQLPKDRFSAERLKGVDSTLKIQPAKLEDSAVYLCASSDWTGLNEKLFFGSGTQLSVL.

V is TRBV15 and J is TRBJ2-1; TRBD2 matches at 12 bases. After removal of 0 bases from V and 8 bases from J, the junction contained 11 bases not matched to a gene. Germline loops: CDR1 LNHNV, CDR2 YYDKDF (reference sequence). The length of the CDR3 is 18 residues. The CDR3 DNA sequence: TGTGCCACCAGCAGAGATCCCCCTAGCGGGGGGGCCTATGATGAGCAGTTCTTC. Translated, it gives CATSRDPPSGGAYDEQFF.